This entry features one TCR beta chain sequence. This receptor's antigen is unknown. The CDR3 goes on 3 residues after the read ends, and that part is filled in from the germline J gene. Every participant had a single incident cervical HPV16 infection, and women with prevalent HPV16 infections were excluded. Cervical HPV DNA was detected by MY09/MY11 PCR, and genotyping was performed by dot-blot hybridization. Roughly 15 mL of heparinized blood was centrifuged, after which the buffy coat was aliquoted, frozen at -30 degrees C, and then stored at -80 degrees C. Genomic DNA was extracted from buffy coat specimens using QIAGEN kits. TCR beta CDR3 regions were amplified by multiplex PCR using the immunoSEQ assay from an average of 1200 ng genomic DNA per sample. Primer bias was corrected in the assay by using a complete synthetic TCR repertoire to establish an amplification baseline. The amplicons were sequenced using the Illumina platform. In the original analysis: Sequences were error-corrected by clustering with frequency ratios and a modified nearest-neighbor algorithm, then analyzed in the immunoSEQ Analyzer with IMGT gene definitions. At each rarefaction depth, TCR richness and evenness were averaged over 20 rarefaction repeats, and samples with fewer sequences than the depth were excluded. Wilcoxon rank sum tests with FDR correction were used to compare relative abundances of V, D and J genes between the groups. In the blinded duplicates, the intraclass correlation was 90% to 96% for TCR richness and averaged about 80% across 60 to 70 gene segments. TCRdb's version of the immuneACCESS table is confined to in-frame rearrangements and falls short of the full clone set. An unresolved V gene accounts for under half of the shortfall where checked; the remainder is of unknown origin. Clone size and the V and J calls come from that table; the DNA yielded D and trimming. The sample's own table lists tens of thousands of clones. The ten most abundant clones make up around 10% of the sample.

Measured from the cysteine to the phenylalanine, the CDR3 is 17 residues long. Shown are 42 bases from within the CDR3, in frame from base 1. CDR1 and CDR2 are drawn from the germline V gene: SGHDN, FVKESK. Germline trimming: 5 bases from V, 6 bases from J; junction bases outside gene matches: 13. The data derive from a study of T cells in women clearing cervical HPV infection listed by TCRdb under 2018. About the study as a whole: The cases were 25 to 30 women with histologically confirmed HPV16-related CIN3 or worse, and 2 of those women had invasive cancers. This exploratory proof-of-principle case-control study, nested within the Guanacaste HPV Natural History Study in Costa Rica, compared TCR repertoires among women with different cervical HPV16 outcomes. For cases, a median interval of about 150 days, with an interquartile range of about 90 to 210 days, was observed between lesion detection and blood sampling. Blood from cases was collected at the visit at which the lesion was first identified, whereas blood from controls was collected once infection was no longer detected. Five blinded duplicates per group were added as quality controls, giving around 60 samples: about 50 participants and roughly 10 replicates. Cases and controls were matched on age within five years and on year of sample collection. HLA typing was available for only a few women, so HLA type could not be excluded as a confounder. The 20 to 25 controls were women who cleared a single incident HPV16 infection within 12 months without developing precancer or cancer. Cases had a median age of almost 35 years compared with approximately 40 for controls, and baseline characteristics showed no significant differences between the groups. In the parent cohort, some 10,000 women aged 18 or older were enrolled in Guanacaste, Costa Rica, during about 1992 to 1995 and were followed for six to seven years.

On the study overall, not on this receptor specifically: Lower TRBV6-7 relative abundance was observed in cases than in controls (around 0.1% versus 0.15%; Bonferroni P = 0.0008). By combining richness with V gene abundances, random forest classifiers separated cases from controls with an estimated AUC of 0.83. Because T-cell numbers per sample were unknown, differences in richness could reflect varying T-cell content rather than repertoire biology. TCR repertoire richness was significantly higher in CIN3+ cases than in controls across sequencing depths, while evenness did not differ. The cross-sectional design could not show whether the associations came before the infection or were a result of it, and neither effector/memory subsets nor HPV-specific T cells were isolated.

In this chain, TRBV14 is recombined with TRBJ2-3, and 11 junctional nucleotides match TRBD2. This TCR was recovered from a woman between 18 and 75 years old with a cervical HPV16 infection that either progressed to CIN3+ or cleared (not recorded which). The sequenced material came from blood buffy coat. CDR3 bases read: TGTGCCAGCAGCAAGGGGACTAGCGGTCTATCGCGGGATACG. It is translated as CASSKGTSGLSRDT. The complete CDR3 sequence is CASSKGTSGLSRDTQYF.